Presented here are 13 T cell receptor beta chains from one specimen sequenced in a study of shared clonotypes between healthy human individuals. This table comes from immunoSEQ multiplex PCR, and its TCRdb copy is limited to in-frame clones, with some not included. This table has roughly 1 million clones, roughly 80% appearing once. The sample taken for sequencing was memory CD4+ T cells sorted from blood. Subset described: CD45RA-negative fraction. These receptor sequences come from a man between 18 and 29 years old in good health.

The J gene is TRBJ1-1, the V gene TRBV30; no clear D gene. V lost 1 base to trimming and J lost 0 bases, with 18 bases between them. In germline, CDR1 is GTSNPN, CDR2 SVGIG (reference sequence). This CDR3 has 17 amino acids. CDR3 region: CAWSGRRILHMNTEAFF. The CDR3 bases are TGTGCCTGGAGTGGACGGCGCATACTTCATATGAACACTGAAGCTTTCTTT.

The rearrangement uses TRBV11-2 and TRBJ2-5; D may be TRBD2 (7 bases). Trimming pared 1 base from V and 6 bases from J, leaving 12 bases between. CDR3 size: 14 residues. The germline gives CDR1 SGHAT, CDR2 FQNNGV. The CDR3 sequence: CASSLAGGRQTQYF. The CDR3 bases are TGTGCCAGCAGCTTAGCGGGGGGCCGACAGACCCAGTACTTC.

The J gene is TRBJ1-6, the V gene TRBV30; 8 bases agree with TRBD1. J lost 7 bases, V lost 2 bases, and 4 bases had no gene match. Germline V gene lookup returns CDR1 GTSNPN and CDR2 SVGIG (reference sequence). This CDR3 is 14 amino acids long. The CDR3 sequence is CAWSPGGGNSPLHF. CDR3 coding DNA: TGTGCCTGGAGTCCAGGGGGCGGCAATTCACCCCTCCACTTT.

This clone was seen a few times. The V call is TRBV18, the J call TRBJ2-7; 9 bases match TRBD1. In germline, CDR1 is KGHSH, CDR2 LQKENI. The CDR3 loop spans 14 amino acids. V gave up 0 bases and J gave up 5 bases; unmatched junction bases: 2. CDR3 in DNA: TGTGCCAGCTCACCACCGTGGACAGGGGACGAGCAGTACTTC. It encodes CASSPPWTGDEQYF. The full variable domain, completed using reference TRBV18 and TRBJ2-7, is NAGVMQNPRHLVRRRGQEARLRCSPMKGHSHVYWYRQLPEEGLKFMVYLQKENIIDESGMPKERFSAEFPKEGPSILRIQQVVRGDSAAYFCASSPPWTGDEQYFGPGTRLTVT.

The V call is TRBV11-2, the J call TRBJ2-2; D unclear. V lost 6 bases and J lost 0, with 14 bases in between. The germline gives CDR1 SGHAT, CDR2 FQNNGV. CDR3 length: 16 residues. The CDR3 protein is CASSSSMLANTGELFF. The CDR3 bases are TGTGCCAGCAGTTCGAGCATGTTGGCGAACACCGGGGAGCTGTTTTTT. Full variable domain (outside the CDR3, taken from reference TRBV11-2 and TRBJ2-2): EAGVAQSPRYKIIEKRQSVAFWCNPISGHATLYWYQQILGQGPKLLIQFQNNGVVDDSQLPKDRFSAERLKGVDSTLKIQPAKLEDSAVYLCASSSSMLANTGELFFGEGSRLTVL.

The gene calls are TRBV5-1 and TRBJ1-1, with 8 bases aligning to TRBD1. Trimming took 4 bases from V and 7 from J; bases not matched to a gene: 9. Germline assignment: CDR1 SGHRS and CDR2 YFSETQ. CDR3 length: 14 amino acids. The CDR3 reads CASSHRTGPSEAFF. In DNA, the CDR3 is TGCGCCAGCAGCCATAGGACAGGGCCTAGTGAAGCTTTCTTT.

This clone was seen only once. This chain connects TRBV6-4 to TRBJ2-1, with 9 bases that match TRBD2. Germline V lookup: CDR1 MRHNA, CDR2 SNTAGT. The CDR3 length is 13 residues. J lost 7 bases, V lost 4 bases, and 2 bases had no gene match. The CDR3 DNA follows: TGTGCCAGCAGTGCGCTAGCGGGGAATGAGCAGTTCTTC. The encoded protein is CASSALAGNEQFF.

V and J are TRBV7-6 and TRBJ1-6; D uncertain. Germline CDR1 is SGHVS and CDR2 is FNYEAQ. The CDR3 covers 13 residues. V lost 4 bases, J lost 8 bases, and 9 bases lay in between. Here the CDR3 reads CASSSQEYSPLHF. The DNA of the CDR3 is TGTGCCAGCAGCTCCCAGGAGTATTCACCCCTCCACTTT.

The chain has TRBV7-9 and TRBJ2-3, with 7 bases identical to TRBD1. The CDR3 length is 16 residues. V dropped 5 bases and J dropped 2; count of bases not matched to a gene: 10. CDR1 and CDR2 (germline): SEHNR, FQNEAQ (reference sequence). The CDR3 coding sequence is TGTGCCAGCAGCGGTGACAGGGTAACGCACACAGATACGCAGTATTTT. It yields the protein CASSGDRVTHTDTQYF.

This chain links TRBV30 with TRBJ2-3; 7 bases are shared with TRBD2. From germline, CDR1 is GTSNPN and CDR2 SVGIG (reference sequence). The CDR3 has 14 residues. J lost 0 bases, V lost 7 bases, and 7 bases had no gene match. This chain's CDR3 is CAYSKAGSTDTQYF. Written as DNA, the CDR3 is TGTGCCTATTCCAAAGCGGGGAGCACAGATACGCAGTATTTT.

The V gene is TRBV19, the J gene TRBJ1-6; 8 nucleotides match TRBD1. V trimming: 2 bases; J trimming: 5 bases; junction bases outside the gene matches: 11. CDR1 is LNHDA and CDR2 is SQIVND in the germline V gene (reference sequence). This CDR3 is 18 amino acids long. Written as DNA, the CDR3 is TGTGCCAGTAGTATACGGCAGGGGGCCCGACTTAATAATTCACCCCTCCACTTT. This gives the protein CASSIRQGARLNNSPLHF.

The rearrangement joins TRBV28 to TRBJ1-2; the D gene is possibly TRBD1 (5 bases). This CDR3 contains 14 residues. V gave up 5 bases and J gave up 3 bases, with 13 bases separating them. The germline gives CDR1 MDHEN, CDR2 SYDVKM. The CDR3 DNA sequence: TGTGCCAGCAGTCCCTGGGACCGCTACTATGGCTACACCTTC. It specifies CASSPWDRYYGYTF.

This clone has only a few counts. The chain is built from TRBV20-1 and TRBJ1-1; no firm D call. The germline gives CDR1 DFQATT, CDR2 SNEGSKA (reference sequence). This CDR3 spans 8 amino acids. CDR3 amino acids: CSPLGAFF. CDR3 coding DNA: TGCTCCCCCTTGGGGGCTTTCTTT.